These 14 T cell receptor beta chains originate from one sample sequenced in a study of T cells in Graves' hyperthyroidism and ophthalmopathy. The CDR3 regions of TCR beta were amplified from RNA transcripts. Primed by the HTBI set, a first-round RT-PCR was run on the TCR CDR3. One entry per CDR3 protein results from TCRdb running MiXCR on the multiplex PCR reads. The sample consists of hundreds of thousands of distinct CDR3 sequences, more than 15% of them appearing once. Input material: blood. The receptors stem from a woman between 40 and 55 years old with Graves' ophthalmopathy.

This clonotype has a count of ten or more. The rearrangement links TRBV30 to TRBJ2-5, with D perhaps assigned TRBD1 or TRBD2 (5 bases each). Germline CDR1 is GTSNPN and CDR2 is SVGIG (reference sequence). Trimming cost V 1 base and J 5 bases, with 11 bases left between them. The CDR3 contains 13 residues. The CDR3 region has the DNA TGTGCCTGGAGTGCCGCCAGGGAGGAGACCCAGTACTTC. Protein product: CAWSAAREETQYF. The whole variable domain, remainder taken from reference TRBV30 and TRBJ2-5, is SQTIHQWPATLVQPVGSPLSLECTVEGTSNPNLYWYRQAAGRGLQLLFYSVGIGQISSEVPQNLSASRPQDRQFILSSKKLLLSDSGFYLCAWSAAREETQYFGPGTRLLVL.

In the case of this clonotype: A much more abundant neighbour one base away suggests this may be a read error. The chain has TRBV7-2 and TRBJ2-7; D is possibly TRBD1 (6 bases). V was trimmed by 8 bases and J by 3 bases, leaving 14 bases between them. CDR3 length: 13 amino acids. Germline CDR1 SGHTA, CDR2 FQGNSA. The CDR3 DNA reads as TGTGCCAGCGGTTATCCGGGACACTACGAGCAGTACTTC. Its protein is CASGYPGHYEQYF.

CDR3 nucleotide sequence: TGCAGTGCTAGGCCGACAGGGAGGAGGTACGAGCAGTACTTC. It codes for CSARPTGRRYEQYF. This chain connects TRBV20-1 to TRBJ2-7, with a tentative D call TRBD1 (7 bases). CDR1 and CDR2 (germline): DFQATT, SNEGSKA (reference sequence). The CDR3 runs to 14 residues. Trimming cost V 3 bases and J 4 bases, with 16 bases left between them.

The table lists this clonotype with many counts. V gene TRBV28 combines with J gene TRBJ1-3, with no clear D. Trimming stripped 6 bases from V and 0 bases from J, with 18 bases between. This CDR3 has 17 amino acids. Germline CDR1 MDHEN, CDR2 SYDVKM. CDR3 loop: CASSFTVLLHSGNTIYF. The CDR3 DNA reads TGTGCCAGCAGCTTCACAGTCCTCCTGCACTCTGGAAACACCATATATTTT.

CDR3 in DNA: TGCGCCAGCAGCCATGGTCCCTCGTTGGCGACGGAGCAGTACTTC. It codes for CASSHGPSLATEQYF. This chain joins TRBV4-1 and TRBJ2-7; D gene uncertain. Germline V CDR1 and CDR2: MGHRA, YSYEKL. CDR3 length: 15 residues. The germline V and J ends were trimmed by 3 bases and 7 bases, with 19 bases remaining between them.

This clonotype has at least ten counts. The V gene is TRBV6-1, the J gene TRBJ2-3, with D unclear. The V gene's germline CDR1 is MNHNS and CDR2 SASEGT. The CDR3 has 15 amino acids. V lost 6 bases and J 0 bases, leaving 13 bases between the germline ends. In DNA form, the CDR3 reads TGTGCCAGCAGCCTTCTAGAGACTAGCACAGATACGCAGTATTTT. Protein: CASSLLETSTDTQYF.

This clonotype was found a few times. J is TRBJ1-5 and V is TRBV19; TRBD1 might be the D (5 bases). The germline CDR1 and CDR2 sequences are LNHDA and SQIVND (reference sequence). Trimming left V 2 bases short and J 2 bases short, with 7 bases between. This CDR3 spans 14 amino acids. The CDR3 DNA is TGTGCCAGTAGTATATTGGGGGGCAATCAGCCCCAGCATTTT. Amino acids: CASSILGGNQPQHF.

The chain carries TRBV12-3 or TRBV12-4 and TRBJ1-5, with 9 bases identical to TRBD1. This CDR3 contains 15 residues. The ends lost 6 bases at V and 6 bases at J; junction bases unmatched: 9. Here the CDR3 DNA reads TGTGCCAGCAGCAACGGACAGGGGCGGGGTCAGCCCCAGCATTTT. It encodes CASSNGQGRGQPQHF.

Many counts were recorded for this clonotype. The chain links TRBV28 to TRBJ1-1; D call uncertain. Deletions cut 5 bases from V and 1 base from J, with 17 bases between. The germline V gene has CDR1 MDHEN and CDR2 SYDVKM. This CDR3 is 16 amino acids long. The CDR3 bases are TGTGCCAGCAGTCCTCTGGCGTCGGGGAAGAACACTGAAGCTTTCTTT. Its translation is CASSPLASGKNTEAFF.

V usage is TRBV20-1 and J usage is TRBJ2-7; 7 bases are shared with TRBD1. V lost 1 base and J lost 3; bases outside the gene matches: 3. The CDR3 runs 13 residues. CDR1 DFQATT and CDR2 SNEGSKA come from the germline V gene (reference sequence). As DNA, the CDR3 is TGCAGTGCTAGAGGACAGGGCTACTACGAGCAGTACTTC. The encoded protein is CSARGQGYYEQYF.

This clonotype was recorded many times. The chain uses TRBV20-1 and TRBJ2-7, with D possibly matching TRBD2 (6 bases). Deletions cut 2 bases from V and 5 bases from J, with 13 bases between. There are 13 residues in the CDR3. Germline V gene data show CDR1 as DFQATT and CDR2 as SNEGSKA (reference sequence). For the CDR3, the DNA is TGCAGTGCTAGAAGCCAGGGAGGCGACGAGCAGTACTTC. Residues: CSARSQGGDEQYF.

The chain carries TRBV29-1 and TRBJ2-1; D possibly corresponds to TRBD1 (5 bases). This CDR3 has 13 residues. Trimming left V 4 bases short and J 3 bases short, with 10 bases between. In germline, CDR1 is SQVTM, CDR2 ANQGSEA. The CDR3 here is CSVARQHYNEQFF. The CDR3 coding sequence is TGCAGCGTTGCCAGACAGCACTACAATGAGCAGTTCTTC.

This clonotype showed up just a few times. This sequence joins TRBV5-1 and TRBJ1-1; D is perhaps TRBD1 (5 bases). CDR1 SGHRS and CDR2 YFSETQ come from the germline V gene. With 4 bases removed from V and 11 bases from J, the gap between germline ends came to 21 bases. CDR3 length: 14 residues. DNA for the CDR3: TGCGCCAGCAGCCCACGCGGCAGGGAGGATTTGGCTTTCTTT. Protein sequence: CASSPRGREDLAFF.

This rearrangement joins TRBV30 to TRBJ2-3, with 15 positions matching TRBD2. Germline lookup yields CDR1 GTSNPN and CDR2 SVGIG (reference sequence). CDR3 length: 16 amino acids. J was trimmed by 6 bases and V by 1 base; bases with no gene match: 5. For the CDR3, the DNA is TGTGCCTGGAGTGAGGGACTAGCGGGGGGTGGGGATACGCAGTATTTT. This gives the protein CAWSEGLAGGGDTQYF.